This paragraph covers one T cell receptor beta chain sequence. The data originate from a study of blood T cell repertoires in COVID-19. Study overall: T cells, B-cell-depleted T cells, or PBMCs supplied cDNA or gDNA.

V dropped 1 base and J dropped 7 bases, with 11 bases sitting between them. Germline CDR1 reads SEHNR; CDR2 reads FQNEAQ (reference sequence). This CDR3 is 14 amino acids long. How the authors handled the data: Reference gene primer amplification gave estimated nucleated cell counts. The protocol was immunoSEQ multiplex PCR, while the TCRdb copy is restricted to in-frame clones and leaves out a portion. That table furnishes V, J and clone size, whereas the DNA furnished D and trimming. The table records about 180,000 clones, 85% to 95% of them present only once. This receptor was identified in a man aged 50-59 years with acute or convalescent COVID-19. This chain connects TRBV7-9 to TRBJ2-1; a possible D gene is TRBD1 (6 bases). Sequencing was done on a sample of peripheral blood. CDR3 sequence (DNA): TGTGCCAGCAGCTTAGTCACAGGGCAGAATGAGCAGTTCTTC. Residues: CASSLVTGQNEQFF.